These 32 T cell receptor beta chains share one sample of origin, sequenced in a study of CD8+ T cells in alopecia areata. The sequencing template was cDNA reverse transcribed from extracted RNA. Assay: immunoSEQ multiplex PCR; the TCRdb copy retains only in-frame clones and omits some. This sample has hundreds of thousands of clones; about 53% occur once, and the top ten carry around 0.46%. The sample here was CD4+ T cells sorted from blood, taken at week 0. The receptors shown here come from a human donor with alopecia areata.

The chain uses TRBV5-4 and TRBJ1-1; possibly TRBD1 for D (6 bases). Per germline, CDR1 SGHNT and CDR2 YYREEE (reference sequence). The CDR3 has 13 residues. With 5 bases removed from V and 5 bases from J, the gap between germline ends came to 13 bases. The CDR3 reads CASRGTRGTEAFF. The CDR3 nucleotides read TGTGCCAGCAGGGGGACGAGGGGGACTGAAGCTTTCTTT.

The chain combines TRBV13 with TRBJ2-7; D unclear. Germline CDR1 is PRHDT and CDR2 is FYEKMQ (reference sequence). This CDR3 is 14 amino acids long. Deletions cut 4 bases from V and 5 bases from J, with 15 bases between. The DNA for the CDR3 is TGTGCCAGCAGCTCCCGCCGGGTTGATGACGAGCAGTACTTC. This sequence encodes CASSSRRVDDEQYF.

The chain employs TRBV5-1 and TRBJ2-6, with D unclear. The germline V gene encodes CDR1 SGHRS and CDR2 YFSETQ. The V gene lost 0 bases and the J gene lost 2 bases, with 6 bases spanning the gap. The CDR3 totals 15 residues. CDR3 loop: CASSLGNAGANVLTF. CDR3 bases: TGCGCCAGCAGCTTGGGAAATGCTGGGGCCAACGTCCTGACTTTC.

The chain combines TRBV9 with TRBJ2-5, with 7 bases fitting TRBD2. Trimming removed 4 bases from V and 5 bases from J; junction bases left unmatched: 11. CDR1 and CDR2 from the germline V gene are SGDLS and YYNGEE. The CDR3 is made up of 15 amino acids. The CDR3 protein is CASSLTTSWAETQYF. The CDR3 bases are TGTGCCAGCAGCCTAACGACTAGCTGGGCCGAGACCCAGTACTTC.

V and J are TRBV7-9 and TRBJ2-1; D possibly corresponds to TRBD2 (5 bases). Per germline, CDR1 SEHNR and CDR2 FQNEAQ (reference sequence). V was clipped by 8 bases and J by 5 bases, with 10 bases between them. The CDR3 loop spans 12 amino acids. Here the CDR3 reads CASLLRDNEQFF. For the CDR3, the DNA is TGTGCCAGCCTTCTGAGGGACAATGAGCAGTTCTTC.

This chain joins TRBV7-8 and TRBJ2-1; 14 bases agree with TRBD2. The CDR3 has 17 amino acids. V shed 4 bases, J shed 2 bases, and the junction held 4 bases outside the gene matches. Germline V gene sequence: CDR1 SGHVS, CDR2 FQNEAQ. Here the CDR3 reads CASSSGLAGGTYNEQFF. CDR3 in DNA: TGTGCCAGCAGCTCCGGACTAGCGGGAGGCACCTACAATGAGCAGTTCTTC.

This clone showed up just a few times. The chain employs TRBV11-2 and TRBJ1-1, with a possible D match to TRBD1 (5 bases). Per germline, CDR1 SGHAT and CDR2 FQNNGV. The length of the CDR3 is 15 residues. Trimming cost V 1 base and J 6 bases, with 15 bases left between them. As DNA, the CDR3 is TGTGCCAGCAGCTTAGCGGCAGTGGTAGGGGCTGAAGCTTTCTTT. As protein: CASSLAAVVGAEAFF.

This clone was detected only a few times. The chain uses TRBV18 and TRBJ1-5; 8 nucleotides match TRBD1. The CDR3 is made up of 14 amino acids. Germline CDR1 reads KGHSH; CDR2 reads LQKENI. V lost 3 bases and J lost 5; bases outside the gene matches: 3. CDR3 nucleotides: TGTGCCAGCTCACCGGACAGGGTTGATCAGCCCCAGCATTTT. Its protein is CASSPDRVDQPQHF.

This clone was counted a few times. The sample has other DNA sequences that encode this CDR3 too. This chain joins TRBV18 and TRBJ2-7; 8 nucleotides align to TRBD1. CDR3 length: 13 residues. Germline V gene lookup returns CDR1 KGHSH and CDR2 LQKENI. V dropped 6 bases and J dropped 4; count of bases not matched to a gene: 5. As DNA, the CDR3 is TGTGCCAGCTCTCGCCAGGGGGCTTACGAGCAGTACTTC. It is translated as CASSRQGAYEQYF. Supplemented by reference TRBV18 and TRBJ2-7, the full variable domain reads NAGVMQNPRHLVRRRGQEARLRCSPMKGHSHVYWYRQLPEEGLKFMVYLQKENIIDESGMPKERFSAEFPKEGPSILRIQQVVRGDSAAYFCASSRQGAYEQYFGPGTRLTVT.

This clone was seen only a few times. V usage is TRBV15 and J usage is TRBJ1-4, with D unresolved. The CDR3 extends over 14 amino acids. Trimming pared 0 bases from V and 7 bases from J, leaving 9 bases between. From germline, CDR1 is LNHNV and CDR2 YYDKDF (reference sequence). The CDR3 protein is CATSRDWRAEKLFF. CDR3 nucleotides: TGTGCCACCAGCAGAGATTGGAGGGCTGAAAAACTGTTTTTT.

This rearrangement joins TRBV30 to TRBJ1-4; 9 bases line up with TRBD1. CDR1 is GTSNPN and CDR2 is SVGIG in the germline V gene (reference sequence). The CDR3 sequence is 13 residues long. Germline trimming cut 6 bases from V and 7 bases from J; bases unmatched to any gene: 6. Here the CDR3 DNA reads TGTGCCTGCCAGGGACAGGGCCGTGAAAAACTGTTTTTT. Amino acids: CACQGQGREKLFF.

This clone has only one observation. This chain links TRBV4-1 with TRBJ2-1, with 16 bases aligning to TRBD2. Trimming took 0 bases from V and 1 from J; bases not matched to a gene: 9. The CDR3 loop spans 21 amino acids. CDR1 is MGHRA and CDR2 is YSYEKL in the germline V gene. The CDR3 loop is CASSQDRIGTSGRVSYNEQFF. The CDR3 bases are TGCGCCAGCAGCCAAGATAGGATAGGGACTAGCGGGAGGGTTTCCTACAATGAGCAGTTCTTC.

J is TRBJ1-2 and V is TRBV29-1; D not resolved. This CDR3 has 8 residues. The germline V gene has CDR1 SQVTM and CDR2 ANQGSEA. V was pared by 7 bases and J by 10 bases, with 7 bases between. The CDR3 region has the DNA TGCAGCGCCGGAGTCTACACCTTC. Protein: CSAGVYTF.

The rearrangement links TRBV5-1 to TRBJ2-7, with D perhaps matching TRBD1 or TRBD2 (5 bases each). Germline values: CDR1 SGHRS, CDR2 YFSETQ. The CDR3 totals 15 residues. The ends were cut back, 4 bases at V and 1 base at J, with 15 bases in the middle. CDR3 in DNA: TGCGCCAGCAGCAACCGGGACGGGGCTTCCTACGAGCAGTACTTC. Residues: CASSNRDGASYEQYF.

V is TRBV14 and J is TRBJ1-2, with D possibly matching TRBD1 (5 bases). This CDR3 spans 13 amino acids. CDR1 and CDR2 (germline): SGHDN, FVKESK. Trimming shortened V by 3 bases and J by 7 bases, and 12 bases separated the two germline ends. The CDR3 coding sequence is TGTGCCAGCAGCCAGGGGGATGTTAGTGGCTACACCTTC. The encoded protein is CASSQGDVSGYTF.

The genes are TRBV11-2 and TRBJ2-3; no clear D gene. The CDR3 spans 13 residues. Germline lookup yields CDR1 SGHAT and CDR2 FQNNGV. V lost 5 bases and J 2 bases, leaving 8 bases between the germline ends. The CDR3 sequence: CASSLDFTDTQYF. In nucleotides, the CDR3 is TGTGCCAGCAGCCTCGACTTCACAGATACGCAGTATTTT.

This chain uses TRBV7-2 with TRBJ2-2; D may be TRBD2 (6 bases). Germline V lookup: CDR1 SGHTA, CDR2 FQGNSA. The CDR3 sequence is 16 residues long. Trimming stripped 0 bases from V and 7 bases from J, with 15 bases between. DNA of the CDR3: TGTGCCAGCAGCTTAGCGCTGGCGGGGCCGATCGGGGAGCTGTTTTTT. It specifies CASSLALAGPIGELFF. The entire variable domain, with the rest obtained from reference TRBV7-2 and TRBJ2-2, is as follows: GAGVSQSPSNKVTEKGKDVELRCDPISGHTALYWYRQSLGQGLEFLIYFQGNSAPDKSGLPSDRFSAERTGGSVSTLTIQRTQQEDSAVYLCASSLALAGPIGELFFGEGSRLTVL.

The chain has TRBV30 and TRBJ2-3; 9 bases agree with TRBD2. In germline, CDR1 is GTSNPN, CDR2 SVGIG (reference sequence). The trim removed 4 bases at V and 3 bases at J, leaving 5 bases unmatched. The CDR3 runs to 14 residues. The CDR3 loop reads CAWKLAGVTDTQYF. The CDR3, as DNA: TGTGCCTGGAAGTTAGCGGGGGTGACAGATACGCAGTATTTT. Drawing the rest from reference TRBV30 and TRBJ2-3, the complete variable domain is SQTIHQWPATLVQPVGSPLSLECTVEGTSNPNLYWYRQAAGRGLQLLFYSVGIGQISSEVPQNLSASRPQDRQFILSSKKLLLSDSGFYLCAWKLAGVTDTQYFGPGTRLTVL.

V is TRBV11-2 and J is TRBJ2-1; the D gene is possibly TRBD2 (6 bases). Germline values: CDR1 SGHAT, CDR2 FQNNGV. Trimming left V 1 base short and J 15 bases short, with 13 bases between. CDR3 length: 12 amino acids. The chain's CDR3 is CASSLAPGEGFF. For the CDR3, the DNA is TGTGCCAGCAGCTTAGCGCCGGGAGAGGGGTTCTTC.

The V gene is TRBV18, the J gene TRBJ1-1, with TRBD1 as a possible D gene (6 bases). The CDR3 is made up of 13 amino acids. In germline, CDR1 is KGHSH, CDR2 LQKENI. The V and J ends lost 4 bases and 1 base respectively, with 7 bases between them. CDR3 nucleotide sequence: TGTGCCAGCTCACTGGGACAGAACACTGAAGCTTTCTTT. Protein sequence: CASSLGQNTEAFF.

This clone came up a few times. This chain joins TRBV29-1 and TRBJ2-5; D is undetermined. The CDR3 is 15 residues long. Trimming shortened V by 6 bases and J by 4 bases, and 21 bases separated the two germline ends. Germline lookup yields CDR1 SQVTM and CDR2 ANQGSEA. CDR3 sequence reads: CSVTALPRSRETQYF. The CDR3 coding sequence is TGCAGCGTGACCGCACTACCACGTTCCCGAGAGACCCAGTACTTC.

This clone is a singleton in its sample. The rearrangement joins TRBV28 to TRBJ2-7, with 12 nucleotides matching TRBD2. The CDR3 runs to 15 residues. The J segment lost 4 bases and the V segment lost 4 bases, leaving 5 bases of the junction unmatched. In germline, CDR1 is MDHEN, CDR2 SYDVKM. CDR3 nucleotide sequence: TGTGCCAGCAGTTCCCGACTAGCGGGAGAGTACGAGCAGTACTTC. Translated: CASSSRLAGEYEQYF.

This chain links TRBV5-4 with TRBJ1-1; D ambiguous. The ends were cut back, 3 bases at V and 6 bases at J, with 12 bases in the middle. Germline V CDR1 and CDR2: SGHNT, YYREEE (reference sequence). This CDR3 has 13 residues. The CDR3 DNA reads as TGTGCCAGCAGCTGGAGCCCCGTCGCTGAAGCTTTCTTT. It specifies CASSWSPVAEAFF.

This chain links TRBV7-9 with TRBJ1-6; TRBD1 agrees at 9 bases. Germline CDR1 SEHNR, CDR2 FQNEAQ (reference sequence). Trimming cost V 1 base and J 10 bases; bases outside gene matches: 5. The CDR3 is 15 residues long. The CDR3 DNA follows: TGTGCCAGCAGCTTAGTGGGACAGGGAAACTCACCCCTCCACTTT. This translates into CASSLVGQGNSPLHF.

This clone has only one observation. V gene TRBV6-5 combines with J gene TRBJ2-1, with a tentative D call TRBD2 (5 bases). Deletions cut 6 bases from V and 8 bases from J, with 8 bases between. The germline CDR1 and CDR2 sequences are MNHEY and SVGAGI. CDR3 length: 11 residues. CDR3 residues: CASREGDEQFF. The CDR3 DNA follows: TGTGCCAGCAGAGAGGGTGATGAGCAGTTCTTC.

The sample holds a few counts of this clone. The chain joins TRBV30 to TRBJ2-5; no reliable D call. The germline V gene encodes CDR1 GTSNPN and CDR2 SVGIG (reference sequence). Trimming removed 2 bases from V and 1 base from J, with 2 bases in between. The length of the CDR3 is 11 residues. CDR3 nucleotides: TGTGCCTGGAGTCCCCAAGAGACCCAGTACTTC. It yields the protein CAWSPQETQYF.

The J gene is TRBJ2-1, the V gene TRBV4-2; maybe TRBD1 (6 bases). Germline CDR1 is LGHNA and CDR2 is YNFKEQ. V shed 7 bases and J shed 2 bases, with 15 bases lying between them. The CDR3 consists of 15 residues. The CDR3 nucleotides are TGTGCCAGCACGTTTGGGGACACTGCCTACAATGAGCAGTTCTTC. It is translated as CASTFGDTAYNEQFF.

The table lists this clone with a few counts. The chain joins TRBV27 to TRBJ1-6, with D possibly matching TRBD1 (6 bases). V was pared by 2 bases and J by 7 bases, with 18 bases between. Germline values: CDR1 MNHEY, CDR2 SMNVEV (reference sequence). The CDR3 runs to 17 residues. As DNA, the CDR3 is TGTGCCAGCAGTTTAGGGGGGGCAGGGGCTCGAAATTCACCCCTCCACTTT. Translating it yields CASSLGGAGARNSPLHF.

The gene calls are TRBV6-1 and TRBJ2-1; 10 bases match TRBD2. Germline loops: CDR1 MNHNS, CDR2 SASEGT. Trimming took 8 bases from V and 7 from J; bases not matched to a gene: 11. CDR3 length: 15 amino acids. The CDR3, as DNA: TGTGCCAGCCGGGAGTTAGCGGGAGGAGGAAATGAGCAGTTCTTC. Translating gives CASRELAGGGNEQFF.

The chain recombines TRBV4-2 with TRBJ1-5, with unresolved D. V was pared by 0 bases and J by 1 base, with 7 bases between. The length of the CDR3 is 15 residues. Germline loops: CDR1 LGHNA, CDR2 YNFKEQ. The CDR3 nucleotides are TGTGCCAGCAGCCAAGACCTGGTGAGCAATCAGCCCCAGCATTTT. It yields the protein CASSQDLVSNQPQHF.

The chain has TRBV30 and TRBJ2-7; D is unresolved. The CDR3 is 12 amino acids. Germline values: CDR1 GTSNPN, CDR2 SVGIG (reference sequence). Trimming pared 2 bases from V and 2 bases from J, leaving 7 bases between. The CDR3 protein is CAWSKPTYEQYF. The DNA of the CDR3 is TGTGCCTGGAGTAAGCCCACCTACGAGCAGTACTTC.

This clone occurred a few times. This sequence joins TRBV30 and TRBJ1-1; D possibly corresponds to TRBD1 (5 bases). CDR1 and CDR2 (germline): GTSNPN, SVGIG (reference sequence). This CDR3 is built from 18 residues. V was clipped by 3 bases and J by 0 bases, with 23 bases between them. The CDR3 sequence is CAWRVGRLSDRLNTEAFF. The CDR3 DNA sequence: TGTGCCTGGAGGGTGGGCCGTTTAAGCGACAGACTGAACACTGAAGCTTTCTTT.